This entry is about one TCR beta chain. Its antigen is undetermined. The sample is drawn from a study of post-analysis software for immune sequencing data. Study background: Recorded subtypes: relapsing-remitting, secondary progressive, progressive-relapsing; some patients unannotated. Study conclusions and caveats: Analysis by F measure revealed that same-batch samples clustered strongly together.

Included in the TCR beta cDNA libraries were unique molecular identifiers. There were about 0.85 to 10 million T cells, and 450,000 to 550,000 cDNA molecules came from them. TCRdb called the PCR reads again in MiXCR, with one record for every CDR3 protein. The sample has around 200,000 distinct CDR3 sequences, 25% to 30% seen once. Sequencing input: blood. The sequence derives from a girl aged 2 to 17 with multiple sclerosis.

The CDR3 region is CASFGQRGSEQYF. For the CDR3, the DNA is TGTGCCAGCTTCGGGCAGCGGGGCAGCGAGCAGTACTTC. The chain couples TRBV27 to TRBJ2-7; 7 bases fit TRBD2. V dropped 8 bases and J dropped 6; count of bases not matched to a gene: 10. The germline V gene has CDR1 MNHEY and CDR2 SMNVEV (reference sequence). CDR3 length equals 13 residues.